The 8 T cell receptor beta chains presented below share a single source sample, sequenced in a study of blood T cell repertoires in COVID-19. Repertoires were generated with immunoSEQ multiplex PCR, while TCRdb's copy carries only in-frame clones and drops some. Seen here are about 270,000 clones, 85% to 90% observed once, and the top ten hold approximately 12%. Input material: peripheral blood. Every receptor here comes from a woman in her thirties with COVID-19, enrolled during active disease.

The rearrangement links TRBV27 to TRBJ2-1; 11 bases match TRBD2. V was clipped by 3 bases and J by 2 bases; unmatched bases: 3. From germline, CDR1 is MNHEY and CDR2 SMNVEV (reference sequence). This CDR3 is built from 16 residues. The DNA for the CDR3 is TGTGCCAGCAGTTTCTCGGGACTAGCGGCCTACAATGAGCAGTTCTTC. This sequence encodes CASSFSGLAAYNEQFF.

V and J are TRBV3-1 (or the pseudogene TRBV3-2) and TRBJ2-7; 8 positions match TRBD1. The CDR3 runs to 16 residues. V dropped 0 bases and J dropped 4; count of bases not matched to a gene: 8. Germline values: CDR1 LGHDT, CDR2 YNNKEL (reference sequence). CDR3 nucleotide sequence: TGTGCCAGCAGCCAAGATTCCGGGACAGGAGCATACGAGCAGTACTTC. It is translated as CASSQDSGTGAYEQYF.

CDR3 amino acids: CASSEVTAPEAFF. As DNA, the CDR3 is TGTGCCAGCAGCGAGGTGACAGCCCCTGAAGCTTTCTTT. The chain is built from TRBV7-9 and TRBJ1-1; D possibly corresponds to TRBD1 (5 bases). CDR1 SEHNR and CDR2 FQNEAQ come from the germline V gene (reference sequence). The V end was cut by 5 bases, the J end by 6 bases, with 13 bases between. The CDR3 consists of 13 residues.

The rearrangement joins TRBV19 to TRBJ1-6; 8 nucleotides line up with TRBD1. The CDR3 is 13 amino acids. V trimming: 5 bases; J trimming: 14 bases; junction bases outside the gene matches: 8. CDR1 is LNHDA, CDR2 SQIVND, per germline (reference sequence). CDR3 residues: CASSSGQGLTLHF. The CDR3 nucleotides are TGTGCCAGTAGTTCCGGACAGGGCCTAACCCTCCACTTT.

This chain links TRBV12-3 or TRBV12-4 with TRBJ2-5; D may be TRBD2 (7 bases). This CDR3 has 12 amino acids. The V end was cut by 8 bases, the J end by 7 bases, with 14 bases between. The CDR3 DNA sequence: TGTGCCAGCCACCGAGGGGGGGGGACCCAGTACTTC. This gives the protein CASHRGGGTQYF.

The genes are TRBV19 and TRBJ1-5, with D possibly being TRBD1 (6 bases). This CDR3 region has 17 residues. V was clipped by 2 bases and J by 1 base, with 15 bases between them. Germline lookup yields CDR1 LNHDA and CDR2 SQIVND (reference sequence). The CDR3 loop reads CASSILGQPRSNQPQHF. The CDR3 DNA sequence: TGTGCCAGTAGTATATTAGGACAGCCCCGAAGCAATCAGCCCCAGCATTTT. The variable domain in full, with the rest retrieved from reference TRBV19 and TRBJ1-5, is DGGITQSPKYLFRKEGQNVTLSCEQNLNHDAMYWYRQDPGQGLRLIYYSQIVNDFQKGDIAEGYSVSREKKESFPLTVTSAQKNPTAFYLCASSILGQPRSNQPQHFGDGTRLSIL.

The chain combines TRBV28 with TRBJ1-2; a weak D match, TRBD1 (5 bases). V was pared by 2 bases and J by 6 bases, with 10 bases between. Germline lookup yields CDR1 MDHEN and CDR2 SYDVKM. This CDR3 has 13 amino acids. The CDR3 coding sequence is TGTGCCAGCAGTTTAATGGGGCCCAATGGCTACACCTTC. Amino acid sequence: CASSLMGPNGYTF.

The chain combines TRBV19 with TRBJ2-5; 8 nucleotides align to TRBD2. J gave up 5 bases and V 7 bases, and 12 bases lay outside the gene matches. The CDR3 runs to 15 residues. Germline V lookup: CDR1 LNHDA, CDR2 SQIVND (reference sequence). CDR3 DNA: TGTGCCAGTATGATGGGCGGGGGGTATAAGGAGACCCAGTACTTC. This sequence encodes CASMMGGGYKETQYF. The full variable domain, its missing parts supplied by reference TRBV19 and TRBJ2-5, is DGGITQSPKYLFRKEGQNVTLSCEQNLNHDAMYWYRQDPGQGLRLIYYSQIVNDFQKGDIAEGYSVSREKKESFPLTVTSAQKNPTAFYLCASMMGGGYKETQYFGPGTRLLVL.